This T cell receptor (beta chain) was identified during a study of T cell changes during pregnancy in multiple sclerosis. In germline, CDR1 is SGHTA, CDR2 FQGNSA. The CDR3 runs to 12 residues. Trimming cost V 3 bases and J 6 bases, with 8 bases left between them. Profiling relied on immunoSEQ multiplex PCR, and the TCRdb table lists in-frame clones only, not all of them. The top ten hold under 2% of the sample, which has about 40,000 clones, roughly 94% seen once. This TCR was recovered from a female donor with multiple sclerosis, enrolled in a pregnancy study. The sample consisted of peripheral blood, taken in the third trimester of pregnancy. V gene TRBV7-2 combines with J gene TRBJ1-1; D perhaps matches TRBD1 (5 bases). The CDR3 loop is CASSFGHPEAFF. The CDR3 nucleotides are TGTGCCAGCAGCTTCGGACACCCTGAAGCTTTCTTT.